This is a list of T cell receptor beta chains from one sample in a study of T cell responses to AZD1222 COVID-19 vaccine. Assay used: immunoSEQ multiplex PCR; TCRdb lists only in-frame clones, some missing. The sample has about 110,000 clones; 70% to 90% are singletons. The sample in question was peripheral blood, obtained on day 0 of AZD1222 vaccination. Receptors were obtained from an adult in good health. CDR3s include the opening cysteine and the closing phenylalanine or tryptophan. The order of the fields is V gene, J gene, CDR3 protein.

V gene: TRBV7-2; J gene: TRBJ1-4; CDR3 protein: CASSPRQGREKLFF
V gene: TRBV11-2; J gene: TRBJ2-1; CDR3 protein: CASSARQGKSSYNEQFF
V gene: TRBV3-1/TRBV3-2; J gene: TRBJ2-1; CDR3 protein: CASSQDAGGWNEQFF
V gene: TRBV29-1; J gene: TRBJ1-2; CDR3 protein: CSVGYLMTDYGYTF
V gene: TRBV28; J gene: TRBJ2-5; CDR3 protein: CASSLWGRGLGETQYF
V gene: TRBV5-1; J gene: TRBJ1-2; CDR3 protein: CASSPRTGGQANYGYTF
V gene: TRBV5-1; J gene: TRBJ1-1; CDR3 protein: CASSLVAGQNTEAFF
V gene: TRBV9; J gene: TRBJ1-1; CDR3 protein: CASSVDSLLRGEAFF
V gene: TRBV9; J gene: TRBJ1-6; CDR3 protein: CASSQAGRGNSPLHF
V gene: TRBV7-3; J gene: TRBJ2-5; CDR3 protein: CASSLLPEETQYF
V gene: TRBV11-2; J gene: TRBJ1-2; CDR3 protein: CASSLGQAYGYTF
V gene: TRBV3-1/TRBV3-2; J gene: TRBJ1-3; CDR3 protein: CASSHSGNTIYF
V gene: TRBV5-4; J gene: TRBJ2-1; CDR3 protein: CASSFEGTRNNEQFF
V gene: TRBV3-1/TRBV3-2; J gene: TRBJ2-5; CDR3 protein: CASFRQRGETQYF
V gene: TRBV30; J gene: TRBJ1-5; CDR3 protein: CAWSQGYNQPQHF
V gene: TRBV23-1; J gene: TRBJ2-2; CDR3 protein: CASNPGQGGESYGELFF